These 20 T cell receptor beta chains originate from one sample sequenced in a study of early T cells in non-severe SARS-CoV-2 infection. TCRdb re-derived calls from the 5' RACE reads in MiXCR, one entry per CDR3 protein. Among about 45,000 distinct CDR3 sequences, 12% were seen once, and the ten largest hold approximately 16%. Sequencing was performed on whole blood. The receptors come from an adult who was a healthcare worker with PCR-confirmed SARS-CoV-2 infection or an uninfected control (not recorded which).

This clonotype showed up many times. The chain has TRBV6-2 or TRBV6-3 and TRBJ1-5, with a weak D call TRBD1 (5 bases). Trimming removed 6 bases from V and 14 bases from J, with 14 bases in between. CDR1 and CDR2 (germline): MNHEY, SVGEGT. The CDR3 loop spans 11 amino acids. In DNA form, the CDR3 reads TGTGCCAGCAGCCGGGACCCAACAAAGCATTTT. Translation: CASSRDPTKHF.

This clonotype was seen a few times. This sequence joins TRBV18 and TRBJ1-6, with TRBD1 matching over 8 bases. The CDR3 is 17 amino acids. Germline V gene data show CDR1 as KGHSH and CDR2 as LQKENI. The trim removed 5 bases at V and 5 bases at J, leaving 11 bases unmatched. The CDR3 region has the DNA TGTGCCAGCTCAAAACGCAGGGGGCCTAATAATAATTCACCCCTCCACTTT. Protein product: CASSKRRGPNNNSPLHF.

The chain recombines TRBV5-1 with TRBJ2-1; 7 positions agree with TRBD2. The germline V gene encodes CDR1 SGHRS and CDR2 YFSETQ. V was clipped by 2 bases and J by 5 bases; unmatched bases: 7. There are 15 residues in the CDR3. The DNA of the CDR3 is TGCGCCAGCAGCTTAGCTAGCGGACCGAACAATGAGCAGTTCTTC. It translates to CASSLASGPNNEQFF.

CDR3 coding DNA: TGTGCCAGCAGCCCTCCGCCTCTCTCGGGCTACGAGCAGTACTTC. Protein sequence: CASSPPPLSGYEQYF. The chain has TRBV28 and TRBJ2-7; no clear D. V lost 6 bases and J 3 bases, leaving 18 bases between the germline ends. The CDR3 sequence is 15 residues long. Germline V gene data show CDR1 as MDHEN and CDR2 as SYDVKM.

This rearrangement joins TRBV7-2 to TRBJ2-5; 7 positions agree with TRBD1. The V segment lost 0 bases and the J segment 2 bases; nucleotides outside the gene matches: 3. CDR3 length equals 15 residues. The germline V gene has CDR1 SGHTA and CDR2 FQGNSA. The CDR3 region is CASSLADRPQETQYF. DNA of the CDR3: TGTGCCAGCAGCTTAGCGGACAGGCCTCAAGAGACCCAGTACTTC.

This clonotype was found a few times. The rearrangement links TRBV28 to TRBJ1-1; D unclear. From germline, CDR1 is MDHEN and CDR2 SYDVKM. The CDR3 covers 12 residues. V lost 5 bases and J 10 bases, leaving 14 bases between the germline ends. The CDR3 DNA sequence: TGTGCCAGCAGTATCACGACAATCGGAGCTTTCTTT. Its protein product is CASSITTIGAFF.

The genes are TRBV7-3 and TRBJ1-1; D is undetermined. CDR3 length equals 13 residues. Trimming removed 2 bases at V and 4 bases at J, with 8 bases between. The V gene's germline CDR1 is SGHTA and CDR2 FQGTGA. DNA for the CDR3: TGTGCCAGCAGCTTACAGCGAACCACTGAAGCTTTCTTT. Its protein product is CASSLQRTTEAFF.

The table lists this clonotype with many counts. The V and J genes are TRBV7-3 and TRBJ2-3; D unclear. The germline V gene has CDR1 SGHTA and CDR2 FQGTGA. There are 13 residues in the CDR3. Trimming left V 3 bases short and J 2 bases short, with 6 bases between. CDR3 amino acids: CASSFYPTDTQYF. As DNA, the CDR3 is TGTGCCAGCAGCTTTTACCCCACAGATACGCAGTATTTT.

This clonotype was counted many times. This CDR3 reads CASRNGWLNTEAFF. CDR3 DNA sequence: TGTGCCAGCAGAAACGGGTGGCTGAACACTGAAGCTTTCTTT. The chain carries TRBV6-5 and TRBJ1-1; no clear D gene. The CDR3 has 14 residues. Germline V lookup: CDR1 MNHEY, CDR2 SVGAGI. Trimming removed 6 bases from V and 0 bases from J, with 11 bases in between.

This chain joins TRBV29-1 and TRBJ2-2; 7 nucleotides match TRBD2. The CDR3 is 14 amino acids. V shed 8 bases and J 1 base; nucleotides not matched to a gene: 7. Germline CDR1 reads SQVTM; CDR2 reads ANQGSEA. In DNA, the CDR3 is TGCAGCATTTCCAGCGGGGTGAACACCGGGGAGCTGTTTTTT. Amino acid sequence: CSISSGVNTGELFF.

The sample holds a few counts of this clonotype. The gene calls are TRBV7-6 and TRBJ2-1; D may be TRBD1 or TRBD2 (5 bases each). There are 15 residues in the CDR3. Per germline, CDR1 SGHVS and CDR2 FNYEAQ. Trimming took 2 bases from V and 2 from J, leaving 10 bases between them. The CDR3 protein is CASSLQGAPYNEQFF. The CDR3 region has the DNA TGTGCCAGCAGCTTACAGGGAGCCCCCTACAATGAGCAGTTCTTC.

This clonotype was seen a handful of times. The chain uses TRBV7-2 and TRBJ1-1; 7 bases are shared with TRBD1. The CDR3 length is 14 residues. Germline-derived CDR1 and CDR2 are SGHTA and FQGNSA. With 2 bases clipped from V and 3 bases from J, the junction kept 3 bases outside the gene matches. This chain's CDR3 is CASSLTGVYTEAFF. The CDR3 DNA reads TGTGCCAGCAGCTTAACAGGGGTATACACTGAAGCTTTCTTT.

The table lists this clonotype with a few counts. V gene TRBV2 combines with J gene TRBJ2-5, with D perhaps TRBD2 (5 bases). The CDR3 loop spans 13 amino acids. V shed 8 bases and J shed 2 bases, with 12 bases lying between them. Germline V gene lookup returns CDR1 SNHLY and CDR2 FYNNEI. The CDR3 DNA is TGTGCCAGCGAAAACGGGGAACAAGAGACCCAGTACTTC. As protein: CASENGEQETQYF.

The rearrangement links TRBV7-2 to TRBJ2-6, with D unresolved. The CDR3 is 14 residues long. From germline, CDR1 is SGHTA and CDR2 FQGNSA. V lost 2 bases to trimming and J lost 1 base, with 3 bases between them. The DNA for the CDR3 is TGTGCCAGCAGCTTAAAATCTGGGGCCAACGTCCTGACTTTC. It codes for CASSLKSGANVLTF.

The J gene is TRBJ2-7, the V gene TRBV29-1; D remains unclear. This CDR3 spans 12 amino acids. V lost 5 bases to trimming and J lost 2 bases, with 10 bases between them. Per the germline V gene, CDR1 is SQVTM and CDR2 is ANQGSEA. The CDR3: CSVYDGAYEQYF. The DNA for the CDR3 is TGCAGCGTTTATGACGGTGCCTACGAGCAGTACTTC.

This clonotype has at least ten counts. This chain links TRBV6-2 or TRBV6-3 with TRBJ1-1; D not certain. V dropped 0 bases and J dropped 8 bases, with 7 bases sitting between them. Germline lookup yields CDR1 MNHEY and CDR2 SVGEGT. The CDR3 has 12 amino acids. The CDR3 reads CASSYSGKEAFF. The CDR3 bases are TGTGCCAGCAGTTACTCCGGGAAGGAAGCTTTCTTT.

In its sample, this clonotype was seen a few times. This rearrangement joins TRBV27 to TRBJ1-1, with unresolved D. Per germline, CDR1 MNHEY and CDR2 SMNVEV (reference sequence). Between the trimmed V and J ends, which lost 0 bases and 0 bases, there was a span of 8 bases. The CDR3 sequence is 15 residues long. CDR3 sequence (DNA): TGTGCCAGCAGTTTATCTAAACGAATGAACACTGAAGCTTTCTTT. The encoded protein is CASSLSKRMNTEAFF.

The chain has TRBV28 and TRBJ2-5; D gene ambiguous. Germline V gene sequence: CDR1 MDHEN, CDR2 SYDVKM. CDR3 size: 11 residues. V lost 2 bases and J 8 bases, leaving 6 bases between the germline ends. CDR3 DNA: TGTGCCAGCAGTTTAGTCAACACCCAGTACTTC. Protein sequence: CASSLVNTQYF.

The V gene is TRBV9, the J gene TRBJ2-1; no firm D call. V was cut by 4 bases and J by 4 bases, with 9 bases left in between. The CDR3 is 13 amino acids. Germline V gives CDR1 SGDLS, CDR2 YYNGEE. The CDR3, as DNA: TGTGCCAGCAGCTTCTCGTCGTACAATGAGCAGTTCTTC. Translated: CASSFSSYNEQFF.

The table lists this clonotype with many counts. This chain joins TRBV6-5 and TRBJ2-7; D is undetermined. Between the trimmed V and J ends, which lost 7 bases and 2 bases, there was a span of 6 bases. CDR1 is MNHEY, CDR2 SVGAGI, per germline. The CDR3 runs 11 residues. CDR3 protein: CASTLTYEQYF. CDR3 DNA: TGTGCCAGCACCCTCACCTACGAGCAGTACTTC.